The 32 T cell receptor beta chains below come from one sample, sequenced in a study of OX40 agonist ivuxolimab in advanced cancers. Assay used: immunoSEQ multiplex PCR; TCRdb lists only in-frame clones, some missing. The data hold 60,000 to 75,000 clones, with around 90% observed a single time. Sequencing was performed on CD4+ or CD8+ T cells sorted from blood, taken in a trial of the OX40 agonist ivuxolimab. The receptors stem from an adult with an advanced solid tumor such as melanoma, head and neck, liver or kidney cancer.

This clone was counted once. J is TRBJ1-2 and V is TRBV6-1, with D possibly being TRBD1 (5 bases). The germline V gene has CDR1 MNHNS and CDR2 SASEGT. The CDR3 runs 15 residues. V lost 4 bases, J lost 5 bases, and 17 bases lay in between. The CDR3 here is CASSVRRDVRYGYTF. The CDR3 DNA is TGTGCCAGCAGTGTCCGCCGGGACGTACGATATGGCTACACCTTC.

A single count supports this clone. The V and J genes are TRBV19 and TRBJ1-1; no definite D call. Trimming left V 4 bases short and J 1 base short, with 7 bases between. The CDR3 spans 13 residues. Germline CDR1 reads LNHDA; CDR2 reads SQIVND (reference sequence). The CDR3 nucleotides are TGTGCCAGTAGTAAGGACCCGAACACTGAAGCTTTCTTT. It codes for CASSKDPNTEAFF.

The gene calls are TRBV5-1 and TRBJ2-3, with D unclear. The CDR3 is 14 residues long. Trimming shortened V by 1 base and J by 2 bases, and 8 bases separated the two germline ends. Germline-derived CDR1 and CDR2 are SGHRS and YFSETQ. The DNA of the CDR3 is TGCGCCAGCAGCTTGAGGCTCTTCACAGATACGCAGTATTTT. Its translation: CASSLRLFTDTQYF.

This sequence joins TRBV30 and TRBJ2-7, with a possible D match to TRBD2 (8 bases). CDR1 and CDR2 (germline): GTSNPN, SVGIG (reference sequence). This CDR3 spans 13 amino acids. V gave up 5 bases and J gave up 4 bases, with 15 bases separating them. The CDR3 protein is CAWSGGGIYEQYF. In nucleotides, the CDR3 is TGTGCCTGGTCGGGAGGGGGCATTTACGAGCAGTACTTC.

V is TRBV7-9 and J is TRBJ1-1; D ambiguous. CDR3 length: 12 amino acids. The ends were cut back, 1 base at V and 8 bases at J, with 8 bases in the middle. In germline, CDR1 is SEHNR, CDR2 FQNEAQ (reference sequence). CDR3 DNA: TGTGCCAGCAGCTTAGGTGGACTAGAAGCTTTCTTT. It codes for CASSLGGLEAFF.

In this sample, this clone turned up once. The rearrangement links TRBV4-3 to TRBJ1-1; unclear D gene. The CDR3 spans 15 residues. Germline V gives CDR1 LGHNA, CDR2 YSLEER. V dropped 0 bases and J dropped 1 base, with 9 bases sitting between them. In nucleotides, the CDR3 is TGCGCCAGCAGCCAAGAGGCAGGTCCGAACACTGAAGCTTTCTTT. Translation: CASSQEAGPNTEAFF.

The chain couples TRBV19 to TRBJ2-7; a possible D gene is TRBD2 (6 bases). CDR3 length: 14 amino acids. Germline V gene lookup returns CDR1 LNHDA and CDR2 SQIVND (reference sequence). Deletions cut 6 bases from V and 7 bases from J, with 19 bases between. For the CDR3, the DNA is TGTGCCAGTAGCCGGGGGACGAACCGGGGTGAGCAGTACTTC. Encoded protein: CASSRGTNRGEQYF.

The chain has TRBV6-5 and TRBJ2-3, with 8 bases fitting TRBD2. This CDR3 contains 15 residues. V lost 4 bases to trimming and J lost 6 bases; unmatched junction nucleotides: 9. Germline V gives CDR1 MNHEY, CDR2 SVGAGI. This CDR3 is CASSSYGLARDTQYF. The DNA for the CDR3 is TGTGCCAGCAGTTCCTACGGACTAGCCCGGGATACGCAGTATTTT.

The V and J genes are TRBV27 and TRBJ1-4, with D possibly matching TRBD1 (5 bases). Trimming cost V 6 bases and J 0 bases, with 11 bases left between them. CDR3 length: 15 residues. CDR1 and CDR2 from the germline V gene are MNHEY and SMNVEV (reference sequence). The CDR3: CASRVDSTTNEKLFF. CDR3 nucleotides: TGTGCCAGCAGAGTTGACAGCACAACTAATGAAAAACTGTTTTTT.

The rearrangement uses TRBV2 and TRBJ1-2; no clear D. The CDR3 has 14 amino acids. Trimming removed 0 bases at V and 2 bases at J, with 7 bases between. Germline values: CDR1 SNHLY, CDR2 FYNNEI. The CDR3 region is CASSEASSNYGYTF. The CDR3 region has the DNA TGTGCCAGCAGTGAAGCATCGTCCAACTATGGCTACACCTTC.

The chain links TRBV5-4 to TRBJ2-5; D gene uncertain. Per germline, CDR1 SGHNT and CDR2 YYREEE (reference sequence). This CDR3 has 13 residues. Trimming removed 4 bases from V and 0 bases from J, with 7 bases in between. The CDR3 reads CASSPTDQETQYF. The CDR3 DNA sequence: TGTGCCAGCAGCCCGACGGACCAAGAGACCCAGTACTTC.

This clone was detected only a few times. The chain has TRBV4-3 and TRBJ2-5; D remains ambiguous. Germline V lookup: CDR1 LGHNA, CDR2 YSLEER. V was pared by 0 bases and J by 5 bases, with 10 bases between. The CDR3 runs to 14 residues. The CDR3 is CASSQDSAGETQYF. Here the CDR3 DNA reads TGCGCCAGCAGCCAAGATTCCGCTGGGGAGACCCAGTACTTC.

This chain links TRBV6-5 with TRBJ1-2; the match to TRBD1 covers 8 bases. Losses at the gene ends were 5 bases for V and 8 bases for J; bases not matched to a gene: 7. The CDR3 is 13 residues long. CDR1 is MNHEY and CDR2 is SVGAGI in the germline V gene. The CDR3 DNA is TGTGCCAGCAGTCAGACAGGGGCGCGGGGCTACACCTTC. It yields the protein CASSQTGARGYTF.

The chain has TRBV11-2 and TRBJ2-7, with 10 bases identical to TRBD1. The J segment lost 6 bases and the V segment lost 6 bases, leaving 11 bases of the junction unmatched. There are 15 residues in the CDR3. CDR1 is SGHAT, CDR2 FQNNGV, per germline. The CDR3 spells CASSYPGQGILEQYF. CDR3 in DNA: TGTGCCAGCAGTTACCCGGGACAGGGGATTCTCGAGCAGTACTTC.

This chain joins TRBV7-2 and TRBJ2-7, with 7 positions matching TRBD1. The ends lost 7 bases at V and 0 bases at J; junction bases unmatched: 3. The germline V gene has CDR1 SGHTA and CDR2 FQGNSA. This CDR3 spans 13 amino acids. The CDR3 DNA follows: TGTGCCAGCAAACAGGGGAGCTCCTACGAGCAGTACTTC. Its protein product is CASKQGSSYEQYF.

The gene calls are TRBV7-8 and TRBJ2-1, with D tentatively TRBD1 (6 bases). The CDR3 runs to 16 residues. Per the germline V gene, CDR1 is SGHVS and CDR2 is FQNEAQ. V was shortened by 5 bases and J by 2 bases, with 16 bases between the two germline ends. The CDR3 region has the DNA TGTGCCAGCAGCCCTATGGACAGCCTTGCCTACAATGAGCAGTTCTTC. Protein: CASSPMDSLAYNEQFF.

J is TRBJ2-7 and V is TRBV30, with D perhaps assigned TRBD1 or TRBD2 (6 bases each). This CDR3 is built from 14 residues. Trimming stripped 1 base from V and 5 bases from J, with 15 bases between. In germline, CDR1 is GTSNPN, CDR2 SVGIG (reference sequence). The CDR3 region is CAWSGRAGGHEQYF. The DNA of the CDR3 is TGTGCCTGGAGTGGCCGGGCCGGGGGCCACGAGCAGTACTTC.

Judged by abundance, this clone is medium-sized (0.01 to 0.1%). The rearrangement links TRBV25-1 to TRBJ2-1, with TRBD2 matching 7 bases. The CDR3 extends over 14 amino acids. V was clipped by 4 bases and J by 8 bases; unmatched bases: 8. Germline CDR1 and CDR2: MGHDK and SYGVNS. CDR3 loop: CASSGGLGRDEQFF. The CDR3 DNA reads as TGTGCCAGCAGTGGTGGACTGGGGAGGGATGAGCAGTTCTTC.

V gene TRBV7-3 combines with J gene TRBJ2-5; D not resolved. The length of the CDR3 is 13 residues. From germline, CDR1 is SGHTA and CDR2 FQGTGA. V dropped 3 bases and J dropped 5 bases, with 10 bases sitting between them. CDR3 residues: CASSLSLEETQYF. The CDR3 DNA follows: TGTGCCAGCAGCTTGTCCCTAGAGGAGACCCAGTACTTC.

The chain combines TRBV6-5 with TRBJ2-6; perhaps TRBD2 as D (5 bases). Trimming removed 6 bases at V and 0 bases at J, with 6 bases between. The CDR3 runs to 14 residues. Germline V gene lookup returns CDR1 MNHEY and CDR2 SVGAGI. CDR3 sequence: CASSGDSGANVLTF. CDR3 in DNA: TGTGCCAGCAGCGGGGACTCTGGGGCCAACGTCCTGACTTTC.

The chain combines TRBV28 with TRBJ2-7; D call uncertain. The ends were cut back, 6 bases at V and 4 bases at J, with 13 bases in the middle. Germline lookup yields CDR1 MDHEN and CDR2 SYDVKM. This CDR3 has 13 residues. The chain's CDR3 is CASSYPGSYEQYF. The CDR3 DNA reads as TGTGCCAGCAGCTACCCGGGTTCGTACGAGCAGTACTTC.

Regarding this clone: One end of the junction does not line up with germline, which may come from a read error. CDR3 loop: CASSEGIGWANEQFF. As DNA, the CDR3 is TGTGCTAGCAGTGAGGGTATCGGCTGGGCGAATGAGCAGTTCTTC. The chain recombines TRBV7-7 with TRBJ2-1; TRBD2 might be the D (5 bases). CDR1 and CDR2 from the germline V gene are SSHAT and FNYEAQ (reference sequence). The CDR3 sequence is 15 residues long.

The chain employs TRBV14 and TRBJ2-3; D may match TRBD1 or TRBD2 (5 bases each). This CDR3 region has 13 residues. The V end was cut by 5 bases, the J end by 6 bases, with 12 bases between. CDR1 is SGHDN, CDR2 FVKESK, per germline. CDR3 nucleotides: TGTGCCAGCAGCTACCGGGGCCGGGATACGCAGTATTTT. Amino acid sequence: CASSYRGRDTQYF.

The chain combines TRBV6-5 with TRBJ2-3; TRBD2 is a possible D gene (6 bases). Trimming left V 4 bases short and J 0 bases short, with 14 bases between. Germline V lookup: CDR1 MNHEY, CDR2 SVGAGI. The CDR3 contains 16 residues. CDR3 sequence (DNA): TGTGCCAGCAGTTCCATGCCGGGACTCAGCACAGATACGCAGTATTTT. Translated: CASSSMPGLSTDTQYF.

This clone was seen only a few times. The chain employs TRBV5-1 and TRBJ2-2; TRBD1 is a possible D gene (6 bases). The V and J ends lost 0 bases and 4 bases respectively, with 10 bases between them. The CDR3 length is 15 residues. CDR1 is SGHRS, CDR2 YFSETQ, per germline. DNA of the CDR3: TGCGCCAGCAGCTTGGGGGGGCGCGGCACCGGGGAGCTGTTTTTT. Protein sequence: CASSLGGRGTGELFF. The full variable domain, in which reference TRBV5-1 and TRBJ2-2 provide the parts outside the CDR3, is KAGVTQTPRYLIKTRGQQVTLSCSPISGHRSVSWYQQTPGQGLQFLFEYFSETQRNKGNFPGRFSGRQFSNSRSEMNVSTLELGDSALYLCASSLGGRGTGELFFGEGSRLTVL.

The gene calls are TRBV2 and TRBJ2-7; D may match TRBD1 or TRBD2 (6 bases each). The CDR3 sequence is 14 residues long. V was clipped by 7 bases and J by 7 bases, with 20 bases between them. CDR1 is SNHLY and CDR2 is FYNNEI in the germline V gene. The CDR3 region has the DNA TGTGCCAGCAACGGACTCGGAGGGGGGTCGGAGCAGTACTTC. Translated: CASNGLGGGSEQYF.

This chain joins TRBV30 and TRBJ2-6; D ambiguous. The CDR3 sequence is 15 residues long. The germline gives CDR1 GTSNPN, CDR2 SVGIG (reference sequence). Trimming removed 3 bases at V and 4 bases at J, with 13 bases between. The CDR3 spells CAWRRPQTGANVLTF. CDR3 bases: TGTGCCTGGAGAAGGCCGCAAACCGGGGCCAACGTCCTGACTTTC. The full variable domain, completed using reference TRBV30 and TRBJ2-6, is SQTIHQWPATLVQPVGSPLSLECTVEGTSNPNLYWYRQAAGRGLQLLFYSVGIGQISSEVPQNLSASRPQDRQFILSSKKLLLSDSGFYLCAWRRPQTGANVLTFGAGSRLTVL.

V gene TRBV10-3 combines with J gene TRBJ2-3; 9 bases line up with TRBD2. Germline V lookup: CDR1 ENHRY, CDR2 SYGVKD. The length of the CDR3 is 14 residues. The J segment lost 4 bases and the V segment lost 10 bases, leaving 9 bases of the junction unmatched. In nucleotides, the CDR3 is TGTGCCACCCTGGGGAGCGGGGGGCCAGATACGCAGTATTTT. It yields the protein CATLGSGGPDTQYF.

The V and J genes are TRBV21-1 and TRBJ2-7; TRBD1, as called in the table, went unchecked against the DNA. TRBV21-1 is marked as a pseudogene. The length of the CDR3 is 14 residues. The DNA of the CDR3 is TGTGCCAGCAGCAATGGGGCCAGCTCCTACGAGCAGTACTTC. Protein sequence: CASSNGASSYEQYF.

Details on this clone: The same CDR3 arises from other DNA sequences in this sample as well. The V gene is TRBV7-3, the J gene TRBJ2-2; TRBD2 might be the D (5 bases). The CDR3 extends over 15 amino acids. V was clipped by 1 base and J by 4 bases, with 10 bases between them. Germline V gene sequence: CDR1 SGHTA, CDR2 FQGTGA. The CDR3 loop reads CASSLNAGSTGELFF. DNA of the CDR3: TGTGCCAGCAGCTTAAACGCTGGGAGCACCGGGGAGCTGTTTTTT. The full variable domain, with the rest looked up from reference TRBV7-3 and TRBJ2-2, is GAGVSQTPSNKVTEKGKYVELRCDPISGHTALYWYRQSLGQGPEFLIYFQGTGAADDSGLPNDRFFAVRPEGSVSTLKIQRTERGDSAVYLCASSLNAGSTGELFFGEGSRLTVL.

The chain combines TRBV5-5 with TRBJ1-1; no definite D call. Germline CDR1 SGHKS, CDR2 YYEKEE (reference sequence). Trimming pared 2 bases from V and 5 bases from J, leaving 10 bases between. The length of the CDR3 is 13 residues. Written as DNA, the CDR3 is TGTGCCAGCAGCTTAGGACGGGATACTGAAGCTTTCTTT. Translation gives CASSLGRDTEAFF.

J is TRBJ2-7 and V is TRBV27; D is perhaps TRBD2 (6 bases). This CDR3 contains 16 residues. Germline lookup yields CDR1 MNHEY and CDR2 SMNVEV (reference sequence). Trimming shortened V by 7 bases and J by 4 bases, and 23 bases separated the two germline ends. As DNA, the CDR3 is TGTGCCAGCACCGGGCCCCTGGACTATATCCCATACGAGCAGTACTTC. Translated: CASTGPLDYIPYEQYF.